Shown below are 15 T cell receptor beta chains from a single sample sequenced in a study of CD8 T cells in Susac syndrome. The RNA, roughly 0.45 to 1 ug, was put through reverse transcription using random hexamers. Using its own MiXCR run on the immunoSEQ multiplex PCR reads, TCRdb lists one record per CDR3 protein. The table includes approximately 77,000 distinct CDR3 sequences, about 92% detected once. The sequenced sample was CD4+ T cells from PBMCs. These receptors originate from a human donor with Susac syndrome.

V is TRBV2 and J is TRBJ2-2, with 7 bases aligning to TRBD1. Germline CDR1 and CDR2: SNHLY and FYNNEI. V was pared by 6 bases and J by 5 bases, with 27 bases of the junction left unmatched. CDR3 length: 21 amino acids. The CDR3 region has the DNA TGTGCCAGCAGAACACAAGGTTCAAAGGGACAGTCGCGTAAGGTGACCGGGGAGCTGTTTTTT. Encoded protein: CASRTQGSKGQSRKVTGELFF.

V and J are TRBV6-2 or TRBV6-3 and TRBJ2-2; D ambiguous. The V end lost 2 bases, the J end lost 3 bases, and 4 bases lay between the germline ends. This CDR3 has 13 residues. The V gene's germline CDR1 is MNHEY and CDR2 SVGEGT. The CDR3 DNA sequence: TGTGCCAGCAGTTACACGGACACCGGGGAGCTGTTTTTT. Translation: CASSYTDTGELFF.

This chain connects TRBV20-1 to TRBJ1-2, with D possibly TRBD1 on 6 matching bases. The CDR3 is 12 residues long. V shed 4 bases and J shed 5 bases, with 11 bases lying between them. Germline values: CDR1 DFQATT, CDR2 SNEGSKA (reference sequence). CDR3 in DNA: TGCAGTGCTATTGGGACACCTTATGGCTACACCTTC. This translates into CSAIGTPYGYTF.

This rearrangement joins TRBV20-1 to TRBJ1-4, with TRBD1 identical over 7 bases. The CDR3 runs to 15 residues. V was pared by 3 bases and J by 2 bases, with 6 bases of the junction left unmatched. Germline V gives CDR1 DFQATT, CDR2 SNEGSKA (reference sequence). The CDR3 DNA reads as TGCAGTGCTAGGAAGGGGGCCACGACTAATGAAAAACTGTTTTTT. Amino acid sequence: CSARKGATTNEKLFF.

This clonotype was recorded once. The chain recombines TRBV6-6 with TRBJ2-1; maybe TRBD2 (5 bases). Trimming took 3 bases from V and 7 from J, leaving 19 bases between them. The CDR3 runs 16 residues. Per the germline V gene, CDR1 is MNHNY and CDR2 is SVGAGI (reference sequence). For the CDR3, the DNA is TGTGCCAGCAGTTATTACGGAGGAAAGACGGGGAATGAGCAGTTCTTC. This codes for CASSYYGGKTGNEQFF.

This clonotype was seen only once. The CDR3 nucleotides are TGTGCCAGCAGTGAGGGAGCCACTAGCACAGATACGCAGTATTTT. Its translation is CASSEGATSTDTQYF. The gene calls are TRBV25-1 and TRBJ2-3; D is perhaps TRBD2 (5 bases). CDR3 size: 15 residues. The V end was cut by 3 bases, the J end by 0 bases, with 10 bases between. Germline CDR1 MGHDK, CDR2 SYGVNS.

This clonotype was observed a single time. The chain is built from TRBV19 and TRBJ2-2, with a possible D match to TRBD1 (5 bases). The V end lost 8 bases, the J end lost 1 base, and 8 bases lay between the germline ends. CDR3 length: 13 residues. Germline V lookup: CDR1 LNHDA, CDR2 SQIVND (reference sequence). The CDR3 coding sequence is TGTGCCAGTTTCGACAGGAACACCGGGGAGCTGTTTTTT. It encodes CASFDRNTGELFF.

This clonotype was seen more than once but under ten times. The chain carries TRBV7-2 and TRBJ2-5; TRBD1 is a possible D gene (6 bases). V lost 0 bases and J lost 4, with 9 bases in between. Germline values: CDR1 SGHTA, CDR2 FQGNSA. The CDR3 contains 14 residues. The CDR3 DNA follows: TGTGCCAGCAGCTTAGCCGGCAGGGGAGAGACCCAGTACTTC. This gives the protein CASSLAGRGETQYF.

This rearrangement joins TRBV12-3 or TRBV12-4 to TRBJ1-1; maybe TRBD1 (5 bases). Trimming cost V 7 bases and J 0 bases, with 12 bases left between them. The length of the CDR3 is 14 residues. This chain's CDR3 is CASTRGEMNTEAFF. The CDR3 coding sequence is TGTGCCAGCACCCGGGGGGAAATGAACACTGAAGCTTTCTTT.

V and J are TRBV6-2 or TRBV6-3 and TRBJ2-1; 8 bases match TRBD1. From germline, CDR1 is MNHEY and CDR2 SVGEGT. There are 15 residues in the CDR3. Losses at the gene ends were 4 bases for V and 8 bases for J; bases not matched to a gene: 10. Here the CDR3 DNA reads TGTGCCAGCAGTTCCCGGGACAGGAATCGGGATGAGCAGTTCTTC. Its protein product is CASSSRDRNRDEQFF.

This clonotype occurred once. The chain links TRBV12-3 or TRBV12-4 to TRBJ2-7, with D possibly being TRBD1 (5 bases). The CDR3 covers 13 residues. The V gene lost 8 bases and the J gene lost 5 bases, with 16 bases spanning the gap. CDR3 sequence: CASGAGPWDEQYF. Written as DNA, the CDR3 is TGTGCCAGCGGGGCCGGGCCCTGGGACGAGCAGTACTTC.

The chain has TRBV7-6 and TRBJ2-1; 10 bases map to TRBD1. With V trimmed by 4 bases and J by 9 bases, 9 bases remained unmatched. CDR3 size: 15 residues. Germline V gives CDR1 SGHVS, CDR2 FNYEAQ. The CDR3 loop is CASSSRRTGGVEQFF. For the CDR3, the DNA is TGTGCCAGCAGCTCGCGGCGGACAGGGGGAGTTGAGCAGTTCTTC.

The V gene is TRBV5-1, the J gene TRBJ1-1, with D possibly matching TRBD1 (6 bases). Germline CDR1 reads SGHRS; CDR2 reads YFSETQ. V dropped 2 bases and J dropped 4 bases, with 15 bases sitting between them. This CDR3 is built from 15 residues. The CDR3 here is CASSFGGRRFTEAFF. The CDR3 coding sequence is TGCGCCAGCAGCTTTGGGGGGCGAAGGTTCACTGAAGCTTTCTTT.

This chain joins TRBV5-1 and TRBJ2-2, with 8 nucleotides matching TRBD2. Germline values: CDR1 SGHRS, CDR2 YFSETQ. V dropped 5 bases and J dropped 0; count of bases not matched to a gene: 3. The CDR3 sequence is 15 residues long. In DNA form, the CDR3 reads TGCGCCAGCAGGCGGGAGGTGACGAACACCGGGGAGCTGTTTTTT. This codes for CASRREVTNTGELFF.

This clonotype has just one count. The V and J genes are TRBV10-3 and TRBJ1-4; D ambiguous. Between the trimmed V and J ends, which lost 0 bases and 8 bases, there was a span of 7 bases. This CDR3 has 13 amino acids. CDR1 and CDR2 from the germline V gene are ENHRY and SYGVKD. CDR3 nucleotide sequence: TGTGCCATCAGTGAGTCTTATCGAGAAAAACTGTTTTTT. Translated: CAISESYREKLFF.